These 24 T cell receptor beta chains were sequenced from one sample in a study of shared clonotypes between healthy human individuals. Naive CD8 cells lacked CD45RO and underwent positive selection for CCR7, leaving out terminally differentiated effector memory CD45RA+ cells. Sequencing used immunoSEQ multiplex PCR; TCRdb keeps in-frame clones, though not all of them. The sample contains just over 2,000,000 clones, roughly 95% of which appear only once. The sample taken for sequencing was naive CD8+ T cells sorted from blood. These receptors all stem from a man aged 18-30 years in good health.

The chain recombines TRBV29-1 with TRBJ2-2; 7 nucleotides align to TRBD1. This CDR3 has 14 residues. Germline loops: CDR1 SQVTM, CDR2 ANQGSEA. With V trimmed by 7 bases and J by 1 base, 6 bases remained unmatched. Here the CDR3 reads CSAAGTENTGELFF. In nucleotides, the CDR3 is TGCAGCGCTGCCGGGACAGAGAACACCGGGGAGCTGTTTTTT.

V is TRBV2 and J is TRBJ1-5, with TRBD1 as a possible D gene (6 bases). The CDR3 consists of 14 residues. The V end was cut by 6 bases, the J end by 7 bases, with 16 bases between. Germline V gene sequence: CDR1 SNHLY, CDR2 FYNNEI. DNA for the CDR3: TGTGCCAGCAGCCCAGGGGCAGGAGGACAGCCCCAGCATTTT. It is translated as CASSPGAGGQPQHF. The whole variable domain, remainder taken from reference TRBV2 and TRBJ1-5, is EPEVTQTPSHQVTQMGQEVILRCVPISNHLYFYWYRQILGQKVEFLVSFYNNEISEKSEIFDDQFSVERPDGSNFTLKIRSTKLEDSAMYFCASSPGAGGQPQHFGDGTRLSIL.

This CDR3 is CASSVNGETQYF. The CDR3 bases are TGTGCCAGCAGTGTCAATGGAGAGACCCAGTACTTC. J is TRBJ2-5 and V is TRBV2; D is uncertain. Germline values: CDR1 SNHLY, CDR2 FYNNEI. Trimming took 4 bases from V and 4 from J, leaving 7 bases between them. This CDR3 has 12 residues.

V is TRBV4-3 and J is TRBJ2-1, with D perhaps matching TRBD2 (5 bases). The CDR3 has 15 amino acids. Deletions cut 9 bases from V and 5 bases from J, with 20 bases between. The germline gives CDR1 LGHNA, CDR2 YSLEER. Here the CDR3 reads CASKPGWAEDNEQFF. CDR3 nucleotides: TGCGCCAGTAAACCGGGGTGGGCGGAAGACAATGAGCAGTTCTTC.

V usage is TRBV5-4 and J usage is TRBJ2-3; D may be TRBD2 (6 bases). This CDR3 comprises 15 residues. The germline V and J ends were trimmed by 0 bases and 2 bases, with 10 bases remaining between them. Germline CDR1 is SGHNT and CDR2 is YYREEE (reference sequence). The CDR3 DNA follows: TGTGCCAGCAGCTTGGAGATGGACTACACAGATACGCAGTATTTT. Residues: CASSLEMDYTDTQYF.

This clone was found once. J is TRBJ2-7 and V is TRBV10-3, with D tentatively TRBD1 (8 bases). Between the trimmed V and J ends, which lost 4 bases and 5 bases, there was a span of 15 bases. From germline, CDR1 is ENHRY and CDR2 SYGVKD. This CDR3 has 14 amino acids. The CDR3 is CAISGPTGGDEQYF. As DNA, the CDR3 is TGTGCCATCAGTGGCCCAACAGGGGGGGACGAGCAGTACTTC.

V and J are TRBV10-3 and TRBJ2-7; D is possibly TRBD2 (5 bases). Looked up from germline, CDR1 is ENHRY and CDR2 is SYGVKD. V was trimmed by 9 bases and J by 0 bases, leaving 18 bases between them. The CDR3 extends over 15 amino acids. CDR3 sequence reads: CAIASSIIDSYEQYF. The DNA of the CDR3 is TGTGCCATTGCTAGCTCAATAATAGACTCCTACGAGCAGTACTTC.

The J gene is TRBJ1-4, the V gene TRBV19; the match to TRBD1 covers 7 bases. The V gene end was trimmed by 3 bases and the J gene end by 11 bases; junction bases not matched to a gene: 0. Per the germline V gene, CDR1 is LNHDA and CDR2 is SQIVND (reference sequence). This CDR3 region has 11 residues. CDR3 nucleotide sequence: TGTGCCAGTAGTATGGGACAGAAACTGTTTTTT. Its protein is CASSMGQKLFF.

Details on this clone: This sample includes further DNA sequences coding for the same CDR3. The chain employs TRBV5-6 and TRBJ2-7, with 9 positions matching TRBD1. This CDR3 is 15 amino acids long. V shed 0 bases, J shed 2 bases, and the junction held 3 bases outside the gene matches. The germline gives CDR1 SGHDT, CDR2 YYEEEE. CDR3 region: CASSLEGQGPYEQYF. The DNA of the CDR3 is TGTGCCAGCAGCTTGGAGGGACAGGGCCCCTACGAGCAGTACTTC.

The chain carries TRBV7-9 and TRBJ2-5, with 9 bases that match TRBD1. CDR1 SEHNR and CDR2 FQNEAQ come from the germline V gene (reference sequence). Losses at the gene ends were 5 bases for V and 4 bases for J; bases not matched to a gene: 11. This CDR3 contains 16 residues. DNA of the CDR3: TGTGCCAGCAGCGCCCAACAGGGGGCAGCAGGAGAGACCCAGTACTTC. Protein product: CASSAQQGAAGETQYF.

As regards this clone: This may be a read error, as it is one base from a much larger clone. The V and J genes are TRBV29-1 and TRBJ1-1, with D unclear. CDR3 length: 12 residues. The germline V gene encodes CDR1 SQVTM and CDR2 ANQGSEA. The DNA of the CDR3 is TGCAACGTTACTCTTATGAACACTGAAGCTTTCTTT. It encodes CNVTLMNTEAFF. The whole variable domain, remainder taken from reference TRBV29-1 and TRBJ1-1, is SAVISQKPSRDICQRGTSLTIQCQVDSQVTMMFWYRQQPGQSLTLIATANQGSEATYESGFVIDKFPISRPNLTFSTLTVSNMSPEDSSIYLCNVTLMNTEAFFGQGTRLTVV.

J is TRBJ2-3 and V is TRBV28; possibly TRBD1 or TRBD2 for D (5 bases each). CDR1 is MDHEN, CDR2 SYDVKM, per germline. V shed 5 bases and J shed 6 bases, with 12 bases lying between them. This CDR3 is built from 13 residues. As DNA, the CDR3 is TGTGCCAGCAGTCTGGGATGGGGGGATACGCAGTATTTT. Translated: CASSLGWGDTQYF.

The V and J genes are TRBV6-1 and TRBJ2-1; 10 bases are a match to TRBD2. The CDR3 contains 16 residues. The V and J ends lost 1 base and 5 bases, in that order; junction bases with no gene match: 5. From germline, CDR1 is MNHNS and CDR2 SASEGT. The CDR3 loop reads CASSEDLAGVNNEQFF. The CDR3 coding sequence is TGTGCCAGCAGTGAAGATCTAGCGGGGGTTAACAATGAGCAGTTCTTC.

The chain is built from TRBV6-6 and TRBJ2-1; D possibly corresponds to TRBD1 (5 bases). This CDR3 spans 12 amino acids. The germline V gene encodes CDR1 MNHNY and CDR2 SVGAGI (reference sequence). V was trimmed by 7 bases and J by 7 bases, leaving 11 bases between them. The CDR3, as DNA: TGTGCCAGCACGCCTGCAGGGAATGAGCAGTTCTTC. Its translation: CASTPAGNEQFF.

The chain links TRBV30 to TRBJ2-3; 11 nucleotides agree with TRBD1. Per germline, CDR1 GTSNPN and CDR2 SVGIG (reference sequence). CDR3 length equals 15 residues. V was clipped by 2 bases and J by 5 bases; unmatched bases: 6. CDR3 residues: CAWSWTGGDGDTQYF. For the CDR3, the DNA is TGTGCCTGGAGTTGGACAGGGGGCGACGGAGATACGCAGTATTTT.

Turning to this clone: This CDR3 is also generated by other DNA sequences in the sample. The gene calls are TRBV27 and TRBJ2-1; D not resolved. Germline V gene lookup returns CDR1 MNHEY and CDR2 SMNVEV (reference sequence). V gave up 8 bases and J gave up 5 bases, with 4 bases separating them. The CDR3 covers 10 residues. The CDR3 spells CASGNNEQFF. DNA for the CDR3: TGTGCCAGCGGTAACAATGAGCAGTTCTTC.

The V and J genes are TRBV28 and TRBJ2-3; D might be TRBD1 or TRBD2, each matching 7 bases. This CDR3 spans 17 amino acids. V was pared by 3 bases and J by 2 bases, with 18 bases between. Germline V gene lookup returns CDR1 MDHEN and CDR2 SYDVKM. The chain's CDR3 is CASSFPRDSGATDTQYF. The CDR3, as DNA: TGTGCCAGCAGTTTTCCCCGGGACAGCGGGGCCACAGATACGCAGTATTTT.

Turning to this clone: This CDR3 is also generated by other DNA sequences in the sample. The chain joins TRBV4-3 to TRBJ1-2, with unresolved D. Deletions cut 0 bases from V and 3 bases from J, with 5 bases between. The CDR3 covers 13 residues. CDR1 LGHNA and CDR2 YSLEER come from the germline V gene. The CDR3 DNA reads as TGCGCCAGCAGCCAAGACCCTTACTATGGCTACACCTTC. Translating it yields CASSQDPYYGYTF.

CDR3 region: CASSPGGKYGYTF. The CDR3 DNA is TGTGCCAGCAGTCCAGGGGGCAAGTATGGCTACACCTTC. The chain carries TRBV27 and TRBJ1-2, with TRBD1 matching 8 bases. Trimming removed 5 bases from V and 5 bases from J; junction bases left unmatched: 4. Germline V gene sequence: CDR1 MNHEY, CDR2 SMNVEV (reference sequence). The CDR3 has 13 amino acids.

This chain uses TRBV28 with TRBJ1-1; no reliable D call. Trimming stripped 6 bases from V and 2 bases from J, with 10 bases between. The CDR3 is 13 residues long. In germline, CDR1 is MDHEN, CDR2 SYDVKM. CDR3 DNA sequence: TGTGCCAGCAGGACCCTGGGTAACACTGAAGCTTTCTTT. It yields the protein CASRTLGNTEAFF.

The chain uses TRBV2 and TRBJ1-5; TRBD1 might be the D (5 bases). Trimming stripped 5 bases from V and 6 bases from J, with 17 bases between. Per germline, CDR1 SNHLY and CDR2 FYNNEI. The CDR3 contains 15 residues. CDR3 DNA sequence: TGTGCCAGCAGTCCATCGGGGGAAAGCGGTCAGCCCCAGCATTTT. Encoded protein: CASSPSGESGQPQHF.

The chain is built from TRBV4-1 and TRBJ2-2; possible D gene TRBD1, 5 bases. Trimming pared 4 bases from V and 2 bases from J, leaving 17 bases between. Germline V gene lookup returns CDR1 MGHRA and CDR2 YSYEKL. The CDR3 runs 17 residues. CDR3 loop: CASSPQGAGPNTGELFF. CDR3 coding DNA: TGCGCCAGCAGCCCCCAAGGGGCAGGGCCCAACACCGGGGAGCTGTTTTTT.

The chain couples TRBV27 to TRBJ1-1, with D maybe TRBD1 (5 bases). V gave up 8 bases and J gave up 1 base, with 11 bases separating them. The CDR3 contains 13 residues. Germline V gene lookup returns CDR1 MNHEY and CDR2 SMNVEV (reference sequence). CDR3 loop: CASFPTGNTEAFF. CDR3 nucleotide sequence: TGTGCCAGCTTTCCAACAGGGAACACTGAAGCTTTCTTT.

This chain connects TRBV7-9 to TRBJ1-1; D is unresolved. This CDR3 has 12 amino acids. V shed 6 bases and J shed 3 bases, with 8 bases lying between them. From germline, CDR1 is SEHNR and CDR2 FQNEAQ (reference sequence). CDR3 sequence: CASRNGDTEAFF. The DNA for the CDR3 is TGTGCCAGCAGGAATGGGGACACTGAAGCTTTCTTT.